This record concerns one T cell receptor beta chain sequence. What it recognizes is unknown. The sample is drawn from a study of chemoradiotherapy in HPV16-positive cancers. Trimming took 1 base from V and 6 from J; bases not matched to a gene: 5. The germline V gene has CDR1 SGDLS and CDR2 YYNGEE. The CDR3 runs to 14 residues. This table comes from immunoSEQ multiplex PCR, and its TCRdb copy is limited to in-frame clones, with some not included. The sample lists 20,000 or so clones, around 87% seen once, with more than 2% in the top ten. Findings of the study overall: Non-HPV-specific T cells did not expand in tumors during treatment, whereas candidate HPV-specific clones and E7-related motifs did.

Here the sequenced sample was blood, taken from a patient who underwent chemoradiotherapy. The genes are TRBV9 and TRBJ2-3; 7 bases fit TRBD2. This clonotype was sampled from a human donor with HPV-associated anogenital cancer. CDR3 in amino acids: CASSVMSSGDTQYF. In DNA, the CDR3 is TGTGCCAGCAGCGTAATGAGTAGCGGGGATACGCAGTATTTT.